The following is a T cell receptor beta chain sequence with its context. Assay used: immunoSEQ multiplex PCR; TCRdb lists only in-frame clones, some missing. The sample has about 130,000 clones, just under 85% seen once. These data come from a study of blood T cell repertoires in COVID-19. In the study overall: Some COVID-19 samples were acute and others convalescent; all came from the United States, Italy and Spain.

V was clipped by 7 bases and J by 6 bases; unmatched bases: 8. Germline V gives CDR1 MNHNY, CDR2 SVGAGI (reference sequence). The CDR3 is made up of 14 amino acids. The chain combines TRBV6-6 with TRBJ1-5, with TRBD1 identical over 8 bases. The receptor's source is a woman aged 50 to 60 with acute or convalescent COVID-19. The sequenced sample consisted of peripheral blood. The CDR3 is CASKPGQEAQPQHF. The CDR3 DNA is TGTGCCAGCAAACCGGGACAGGAGGCTCAGCCCCAGCATTTT.